The 23 T cell receptor beta chains below all came from one sample that was sequenced in a study of blood T cell repertoires in COVID-19. Libraries were prepared by immunoSEQ multiplex PCR; TCRdb keeps only in-frame clonotypes and omits some of them. The sample includes 40,000 to 65,000 clones, around four fifths of them seen just once. Material: peripheral blood. The source of these receptors is a human donor in a cohort sampled during active COVID-19.

The J gene is TRBJ2-3, the V gene TRBV11-2, with 7 bases aligning to TRBD1. Looked up from germline, CDR1 is SGHAT and CDR2 is FQNNGV. The V gene end was trimmed by 1 base and the J gene end by 2 bases; junction bases not matched to a gene: 6. The CDR3 is made up of 16 amino acids. The CDR3 loop is CASSLGAGGNTDTQYF. The CDR3 DNA reads as TGTGCCAGCAGCTTAGGTGCAGGGGGAAACACAGATACGCAGTATTTT.

The chain couples TRBV5-1 to TRBJ2-1, with 9 bases fitting TRBD2. In germline, CDR1 is SGHRS, CDR2 YFSETQ. The length of the CDR3 is 16 residues. V gave up 0 bases and J gave up 2 bases; unmatched junction bases: 3. The CDR3 loop is CASSLDGGRAYNEQFF. The CDR3, as DNA: TGCGCCAGCAGCTTGGATGGCGGGAGGGCCTACAATGAGCAGTTCTTC.

The J gene is TRBJ2-4, the V gene TRBV2, with 9 bases aligning to TRBD1. CDR3 length: 15 residues. Per germline, CDR1 SNHLY and CDR2 FYNNEI. The junction had 9 bases not matched to a gene; V was cut back by 6 bases and J by 6 bases. CDR3 region: CASRTGTGIRNIQYF. Written as DNA, the CDR3 is TGTGCCAGCAGGACCGGGACAGGGATCAGAAACATTCAGTACTTC.

The J gene is TRBJ2-5, the V gene TRBV18; D may be TRBD1 (5 bases). V lost 5 bases to trimming and J lost 1 base, with 11 bases between them. The CDR3 extends over 14 amino acids. Germline V CDR1 and CDR2: KGHSH, LQKENI. CDR3 coding DNA: TGTGCCAGCTCAAAAAACCAGGGCCAAGAGACCCAGTACTTC. This translates into CASSKNQGQETQYF.

The chain links TRBV6-5 to TRBJ1-1; D unresolved. Germline-derived CDR1 and CDR2 are MNHEY and SVGAGI. The CDR3 extends over 15 amino acids. Trimming took 6 bases from V and 1 from J, leaving 15 bases between them. The CDR3: CASSFFHTPNTEAFF. The CDR3 DNA reads as TGTGCCAGCAGCTTCTTCCACACACCGAACACTGAAGCTTTCTTT.

This clone was observed a single time. This chain joins TRBV29-1 and TRBJ2-1, with 9 bases that match TRBD2. CDR1 and CDR2 (germline): SQVTM, ANQGSEA. V lost 2 bases, J lost 1 base, and 18 bases stayed unmatched. The CDR3 sequence is 20 residues long. The CDR3 region has the DNA TGCAGCGTTGAAATCCCCCCCATTAGCGGGAGACGAGGGTCCTACAATGAGCAGTTCTTC. Protein product: CSVEIPPISGRRGSYNEQFF.

The rearrangement links TRBV30 to TRBJ2-5, with D possibly being TRBD2 (6 bases). CDR3 length equals 13 residues. V lost 1 base to trimming and J lost 2 bases, with 8 bases between them. Germline assignment: CDR1 GTSNPN and CDR2 SVGIG (reference sequence). The CDR3, as DNA: TGTGCCTGGAGTGCGGGACTTCAAGAGACCCAGTACTTC. It yields the protein CAWSAGLQETQYF.

The rearrangement uses TRBV28 and TRBJ2-1; 10 positions agree with TRBD2. This CDR3 is 17 amino acids long. Looked up from germline, CDR1 is MDHEN and CDR2 is SYDVKM. V gave up 6 bases and J gave up 5 bases; unmatched junction bases: 13. CDR3 region: CASSARALAGLDNEQFF. In DNA, the CDR3 is TGTGCCAGCAGCGCGCGCGCACTAGCGGGACTCGACAATGAGCAGTTCTTC.

In this sample, this clone turned up a few times. The chain is built from TRBV5-5 and TRBJ2-7; weak D call: TRBD2 (5 bases). Germline-derived CDR1 and CDR2 are SGHKS and YYEKEE (reference sequence). The CDR3 is 14 residues long. Between the trimmed V and J ends, which lost 4 bases and 2 bases, there was a span of 13 bases. This chain's CDR3 is CASSPTGITYEQYF. The CDR3, as DNA: TGTGCCAGCAGCCCAACCGGGATCACCTACGAGCAGTACTTC.

This chain uses TRBV7-2 with TRBJ1-6; TRBD1 agrees at 9 bases. This CDR3 is 18 amino acids long. Trimming at V came to 5 bases and at J to 10 bases, leaving 18 bases not matched to a gene. Germline loops: CDR1 SGHTA, CDR2 FQGNSA. The chain's CDR3 is CASSPRRPGTGLRSPLHF. In nucleotides, the CDR3 is TGTGCCAGCAGCCCTCGCCGTCCCGGGACAGGGCTGAGGTCACCCCTCCACTTT.

The V and J genes are TRBV19 and TRBJ1-1; TRBD1 is a possible D gene (5 bases). Germline V gives CDR1 LNHDA, CDR2 SQIVND (reference sequence). Trimming stripped 3 bases from V and 3 bases from J, with 11 bases between. The CDR3 length is 14 residues. CDR3 nucleotides: TGTGCCAGTAGTATCTTCTGGGGCGACACTGAAGCTTTCTTT. Its translation: CASSIFWGDTEAFF.

This clone was counted between two and nine times. V usage is TRBV4-2 and J usage is TRBJ2-2; the match to TRBD1 covers 7 bases. The V segment lost 1 base and the J segment 0 bases; nucleotides outside the gene matches: 5. This CDR3 comprises 17 residues. Germline V CDR1 and CDR2: LGHNA, YNFKEQ. CDR3 protein: CASSQVGQSTNTGELFF. The CDR3 region has the DNA TGTGCCAGCAGCCAAGTGGGACAGAGCACGAACACCGGGGAGCTGTTTTTT.

This clone was observed a single time. The J gene is TRBJ2-2, the V gene TRBV11-3, with 7 bases identical to TRBD1. With 6 bases clipped from V and 5 bases from J, the junction kept 6 bases outside the gene matches. Germline values: CDR1 SGHNT, CDR2 YENEEA. This CDR3 has 14 amino acids. The CDR3 DNA follows: TGTGCCAGCAGGCCAGGGACAGAAACCGGGGAGCTGTTTTTT. It yields the protein CASRPGTETGELFF.

The rearrangement uses TRBV5-1 and TRBJ1-3, with 7 bases aligning to TRBD1. CDR1 is SGHRS and CDR2 is YFSETQ in the germline V gene. The CDR3 runs 14 residues. V gave up 4 bases and J gave up 4 bases; unmatched junction bases: 5. DNA of the CDR3: TGCGCCAGCAGCATAGGGGACAGAGGAAACACCATATATTTT. Translation gives CASSIGDRGNTIYF.

The gene calls are TRBV7-2 and TRBJ1-5; no reliable D call. V dropped 2 bases and J dropped 9 bases, with 17 bases sitting between them. Germline V gene data show CDR1 as SGHTA and CDR2 as FQGNSA. CDR3 length: 15 amino acids. DNA of the CDR3: TGTGCCAGCAGCTTAAGAGGCCCCCGAGGTCCGCCCCAGCATTTT. Translation gives CASSLRGPRGPPQHF. Variable domain in full (rest from reference TRBV7-2 and TRBJ1-5): GAGVSQSPSNKVTEKGKDVELRCDPISGHTALYWYRQSLGQGLEFLIYFQGNSAPDKSGLPSDRFSAERTGGSVSTLTIQRTQQEDSAVYLCASSLRGPRGPPQHFGDGTRLSIL.

This clone was detected once. The rearrangement links TRBV27 to TRBJ2-1; 12 bases align to TRBD2. The CDR3 covers 15 residues. In germline, CDR1 is MNHEY, CDR2 SMNVEV (reference sequence). V shed 7 bases, J shed 7 bases, and the junction held 8 bases outside the gene matches. In DNA form, the CDR3 reads TGTGCCAGCACCTCACTAGCGGGGGGAAAAAATGAGCAGTTCTTC. Translated, it gives CASTSLAGGKNEQFF.

V and J are TRBV27 and TRBJ2-3, with D possibly being TRBD1 (5 bases). The CDR3 runs 14 residues. V was shortened by 5 bases and J by 6 bases, with 15 bases between the two germline ends. CDR1 and CDR2 from the germline V gene are MNHEY and SMNVEV (reference sequence). In DNA, the CDR3 is TGTGCCAGCAGTGCTTTTGACAGTACCGATACGCAGTATTTT. Its protein is CASSAFDSTDTQYF.

V usage is TRBV6-2 or TRBV6-3 and J usage is TRBJ2-7, with 7 nucleotides matching TRBD2. Losses at the gene ends were 5 bases for V and 2 bases for J; bases not matched to a gene: 9. The CDR3 spans 15 residues. Per germline, CDR1 MNHEY and CDR2 SVGEGT. CDR3 region: CASSPSLAITYEQYF. CDR3 nucleotides: TGTGCCAGCAGTCCCTCACTAGCGATTACCTACGAGCAGTACTTC.

This clone has just one count. This sequence joins TRBV7-2 and TRBJ1-2, with D perhaps matching TRBD1 (6 bases). The CDR3 runs to 17 residues. Germline V lookup: CDR1 SGHTA, CDR2 FQGNSA. With 0 bases removed from V and 4 bases from J, the gap between germline ends came to 18 bases. CDR3: CASSLAPAGVLGYGYTF. The CDR3 DNA is TGTGCCAGCAGCTTAGCGCCGGCAGGGGTCCTTGGCTATGGCTACACCTTC.

V is TRBV3-1 (or the pseudogene TRBV3-2) and J is TRBJ2-2, with D maybe TRBD2 (5 bases). CDR1 is LGHDT, CDR2 YNNKEL, per germline (reference sequence). Trimming left V 3 bases short and J 13 bases short, with 12 bases between. This CDR3 region has 12 residues. In nucleotides, the CDR3 is TGTGCCAGCAGCCATTACCCGGGGAGGCTGTTTTTT. It encodes CASSHYPGRLFF.

V usage is TRBV5-6 and J usage is TRBJ2-5; TRBD2 agrees at 10 bases. Germline V CDR1 and CDR2: SGHDT, YYEEEE. This CDR3 contains 14 residues. V was clipped by 2 bases and J by 6 bases; unmatched bases: 4. In DNA, the CDR3 is TGTGCCAGCAGCTTCAGCGGGGGGGCGCAGACCCAGTACTTC. Amino acids: CASSFSGGAQTQYF.

V usage is TRBV28 and J usage is TRBJ1-1; 10 nucleotides agree with TRBD1. Per the germline V gene, CDR1 is MDHEN and CDR2 is SYDVKM. This CDR3 spans 14 amino acids. V shed 10 bases, J shed 4 bases, and the junction held 9 bases outside the gene matches. The CDR3 region has the DNA TGTGCCAACAGGGCGAGACAGGGGGCCACTGAAGCTTTCTTT. Protein sequence: CANRARQGATEAFF.

The rearrangement uses TRBV5-6 and TRBJ1-6; no clear D. The CDR3 covers 13 residues. With 7 bases removed from V and 10 bases from J, the gap between germline ends came to 15 bases. Germline assignment: CDR1 SGHDT and CDR2 YYEEEE. The CDR3 DNA reads TGTGCCAGCGCCGCGTCCAGGCAATCACCCCTCCACTTT. Its protein product is CASAASRQSPLHF.